This T cell receptor (beta chain) originates from a study of blood T cell repertoires in COVID-19 (dated by TCRdb to 2018 to 2021). Context from the whole study: Samples from collaborators originated in the United States, Italy and Spain and spanned both the acute and convalescent phases of COVID-19. The prospective study material was composed of cDNA or gDNA derived from T cells, B-cell-depleted T cells, or PBMCs. The dataset comprised deeply sampled blood TCRbeta repertoires from subjects exposed to, actively infected with, or recovered from COVID-19. A freely available public database, intended as a resource for researchers studying the immune response to SARS-CoV-2, is where the repertoires were released. The samples were drawn from two sources: the first 160 participants of the ongoing ImmuneRACE study, and 1,254 subjects contributed by 6 global collaborators. A de-identified subject ID, COVID-19 status, age in years and sex were almost always included in the sample metadata. HLA class I and class II types, where available, came from metadata supplied by the sample provider rather than from assay-based typing.

Concerning this clone itself: Its antigen remains unidentified. It has no much larger one-base neighbor in the sample; base qualities were not kept.

Study-wide findings and limitations: Clinical and demographic metadata were provided uncurated, with the amount varying by source and participant.

TCRbeta CDR3 regions were amplified from genomic DNA by means of the immunoSEQ Assay, a bias-controlled multiplex PCR. In the source study's methods: Within the assay, amplification of reference gene primers was used to estimate how many nucleated cells each sample contained. Sequence reads were collapsed and filtered to measure the absolute abundance of every unique TCRbeta CDR3 rearrangement. For each sample, productive Simpson clonality was calculated by taking the square root of Simpson's diversity index across productive rearrangements. TCRdb's version of the immuneACCESS table is confined to in-frame rearrangements and falls short of the full clone set. An unresolved V gene accounts for under half of the shortfall where checked; the remainder is of unknown origin. V, J and clone size are those of that table, while D and trimming were read from the DNA. This sample lists some 200,000 clones; approximately 84% were detected once. 3% of the sample is taken by the ten largest.

Another Seattle source contributed samples from volunteer blood donors who had recovered from COVID-19. Whole blood was collected in K2EDTA tubes by collaborating institutions according to the institutions' own protocols. For TCRbeta analysis, collaborators shipped samples in one of three forms: frozen whole blood, isolated PBMCs, or DNA extracted from either of those sample types. Sequencing used peripheral blood. This clonotype was obtained from a woman in her 30s who had recovered from COVID-19.

The CDR3 reads CASSPASGGAEQFF. The DNA is TGTGCCAGTTCCCCAGCTAGCGGGGGCGCTGAGCAGTTCTTC. The sequence is built from TRBV19 and TRBJ2-1; TRBD2 agrees with 10 junctional bases. The CDR3 covers 14 residues, taking in both the cysteine and the phenylalanine. The only DNA kept is the CDR3, 42 bases in frame from the first base. CDR1 and CDR2 are read off the germline V gene (reference sequence) as LNHDA and SQIVND. Clipping removes 8 bases from V and 9 bases from J, with 10 as the unmatched junction base count.